This T cell receptor (beta chain) was profiled in a study of cytomegalovirus exposure and HLA in healthy donors. Study outcomes and limitations: Presence/absence analyses assumed roughly uniform sequencing depth across donors.

Turning to this clone: The antigen remains undetermined.

Primers included in the PCR were 60 Vbeta and 13 Jbeta primers. Data came from immunoSEQ multiplex PCR; TCRdb stores just in-frame clones and leaves some out. The data contain about 200,000 clones, 70% to 80% of them seen just once; the ten biggest clones take up 0.39%. These donors counted as nominally healthy when sampled, but unrecorded immune exposures were likely. Trimming took off 0 bases at V and 3 bases at J, with 12 bases between the two ends. The V gene's germline CDR1 is SGHAT and CDR2 FQNNGV. The CDR3 has 15 amino acids. This clonotype was obtained from a male donor in good health and CMV-seropositive. The source material was PBMCs. This rearrangement joins TRBV11-2 to TRBJ2-7, with D perhaps TRBD2 (6 bases). The CDR3 DNA is TGTGCCAGCAGCTTAGAGCGGGAAACCGGCTACGAGCAGTACTTC. Its protein is CASSLERETGYEQYF.